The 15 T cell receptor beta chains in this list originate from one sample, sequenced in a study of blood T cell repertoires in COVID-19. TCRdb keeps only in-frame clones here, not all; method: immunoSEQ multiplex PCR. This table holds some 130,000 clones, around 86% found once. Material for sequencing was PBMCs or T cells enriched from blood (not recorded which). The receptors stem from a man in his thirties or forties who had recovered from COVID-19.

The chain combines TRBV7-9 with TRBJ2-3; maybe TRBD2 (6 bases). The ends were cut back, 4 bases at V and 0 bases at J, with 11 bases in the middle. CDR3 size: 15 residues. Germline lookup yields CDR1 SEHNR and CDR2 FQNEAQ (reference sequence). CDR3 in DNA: TGTGCCAGCAGCTCGGAGGGTGGTAGCACAGATACGCAGTATTTT. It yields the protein CASSSEGGSTDTQYF.

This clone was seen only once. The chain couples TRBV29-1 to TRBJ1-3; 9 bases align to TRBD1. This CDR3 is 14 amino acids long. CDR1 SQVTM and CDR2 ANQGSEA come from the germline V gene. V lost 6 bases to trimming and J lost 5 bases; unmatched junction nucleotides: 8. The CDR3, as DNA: TGCAGCGTCGCCTTGGGGACAGGGAGAAACACCATATATTTT. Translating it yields CSVALGTGRNTIYF.

CDR3 region: CASSPVRSGNTIYF. For the CDR3, the DNA is TGTGCCAGCAGTCCCGTCCGGTCTGGAAACACCATATATTTT. The rearrangement uses TRBV14 and TRBJ1-3, with no clear D. V was trimmed by 6 bases and J by 1 base, leaving 10 bases between them. CDR1 and CDR2 from the germline V gene are SGHDN and FVKESK. The CDR3 loop spans 14 amino acids.

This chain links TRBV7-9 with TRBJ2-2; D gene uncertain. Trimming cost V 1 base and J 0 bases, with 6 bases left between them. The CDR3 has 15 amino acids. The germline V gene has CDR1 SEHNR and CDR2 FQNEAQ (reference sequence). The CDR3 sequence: CASSLESTNTGELFF. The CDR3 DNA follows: TGTGCCAGCAGCTTAGAAAGCACGAACACCGGGGAGCTGTTTTTT.

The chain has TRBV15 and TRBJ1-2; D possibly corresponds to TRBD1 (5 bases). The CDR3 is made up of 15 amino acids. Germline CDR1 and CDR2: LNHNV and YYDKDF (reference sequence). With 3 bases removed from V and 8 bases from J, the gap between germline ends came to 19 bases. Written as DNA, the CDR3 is TGTGCCACCAGCAGGGGCCCGGGGGAACTGTACGGCTACACCTTC. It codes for CATSRGPGELYGYTF.

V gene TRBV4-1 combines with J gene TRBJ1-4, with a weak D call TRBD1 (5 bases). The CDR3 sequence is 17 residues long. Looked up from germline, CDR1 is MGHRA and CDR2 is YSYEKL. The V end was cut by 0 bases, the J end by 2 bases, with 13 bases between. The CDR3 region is CASSQELRGMTNEKLFF. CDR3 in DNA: TGCGCCAGCAGCCAAGAACTAAGGGGAATGACTAATGAAAAACTGTTTTTT.

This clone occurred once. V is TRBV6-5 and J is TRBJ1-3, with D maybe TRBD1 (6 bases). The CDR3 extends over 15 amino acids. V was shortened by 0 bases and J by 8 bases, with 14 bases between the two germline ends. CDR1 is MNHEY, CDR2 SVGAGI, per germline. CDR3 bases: TGTGCCAGCAGTTACTCCCAGGGGTTAACGGACACCATATATTTT. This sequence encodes CASSYSQGLTDTIYF.

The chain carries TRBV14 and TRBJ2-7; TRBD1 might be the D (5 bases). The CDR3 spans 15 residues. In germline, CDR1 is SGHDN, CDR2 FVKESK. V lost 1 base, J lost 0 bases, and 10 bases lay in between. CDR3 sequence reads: CASSQGTDTSYEQYF. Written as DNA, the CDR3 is TGTGCCAGCAGCCAAGGAACGGACACCTCCTACGAGCAGTACTTC.

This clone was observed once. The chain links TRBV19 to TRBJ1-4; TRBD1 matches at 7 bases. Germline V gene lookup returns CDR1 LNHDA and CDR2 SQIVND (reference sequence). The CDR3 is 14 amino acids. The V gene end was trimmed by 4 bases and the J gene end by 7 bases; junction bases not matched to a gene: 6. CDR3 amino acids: CASSTGQTPEKLFF. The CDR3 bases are TGTGCCAGTAGTACGGGACAGACGCCTGAAAAACTGTTTTTT.

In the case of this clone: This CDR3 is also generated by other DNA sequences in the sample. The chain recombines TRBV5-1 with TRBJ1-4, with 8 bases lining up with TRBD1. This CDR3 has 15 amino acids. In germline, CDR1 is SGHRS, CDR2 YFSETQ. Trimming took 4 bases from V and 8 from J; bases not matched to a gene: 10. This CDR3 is CASSPRTGGREKLFF. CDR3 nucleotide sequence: TGCGCCAGCAGCCCGCGAACAGGGGGTCGGGAAAAACTGTTTTTT.

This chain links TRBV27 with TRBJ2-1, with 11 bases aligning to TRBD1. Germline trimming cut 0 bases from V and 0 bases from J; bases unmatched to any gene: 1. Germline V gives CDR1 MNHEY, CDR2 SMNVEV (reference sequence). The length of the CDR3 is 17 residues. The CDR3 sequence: CASSLSGTGGSYNEQFF. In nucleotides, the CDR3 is TGTGCCAGCAGTTTATCCGGGACAGGGGGCTCCTACAATGAGCAGTTCTTC.

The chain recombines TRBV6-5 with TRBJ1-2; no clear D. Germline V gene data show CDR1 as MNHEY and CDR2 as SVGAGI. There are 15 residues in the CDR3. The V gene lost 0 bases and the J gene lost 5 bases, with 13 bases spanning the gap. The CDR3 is CASSYSTGVGYGYTF. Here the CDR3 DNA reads TGTGCCAGCAGTTACTCGACGGGTGTTGGTTATGGCTACACCTTC.

This CDR3 reads CASSSLAGAGTDTQYF. CDR3 in DNA: TGTGCCAGCAGTTCACTAGCGGGGGCCGGCACAGATACGCAGTATTTT. The chain couples TRBV6-5 to TRBJ2-3; 11 positions agree with TRBD2. Unmatched junction bases numbered 4, after V lost 4 bases and J lost 1 base. The CDR3 runs to 16 residues. Germline loops: CDR1 MNHEY, CDR2 SVGAGI.

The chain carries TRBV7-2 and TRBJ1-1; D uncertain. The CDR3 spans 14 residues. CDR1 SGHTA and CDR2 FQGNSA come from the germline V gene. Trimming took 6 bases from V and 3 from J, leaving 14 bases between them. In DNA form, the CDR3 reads TGTGCCAGCAGTGCCACCTTACAGCACACTGAAGCTTTCTTT. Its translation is CASSATLQHTEAFF.

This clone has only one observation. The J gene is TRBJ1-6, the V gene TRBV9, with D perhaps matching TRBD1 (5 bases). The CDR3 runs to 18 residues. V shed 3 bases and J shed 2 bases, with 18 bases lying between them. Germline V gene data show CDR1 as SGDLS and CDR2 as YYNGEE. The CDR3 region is CASSEALQAEPYNSPLHF. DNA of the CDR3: TGTGCCAGCAGCGAGGCGCTACAGGCCGAACCCTATAATTCACCCCTCCACTTT.